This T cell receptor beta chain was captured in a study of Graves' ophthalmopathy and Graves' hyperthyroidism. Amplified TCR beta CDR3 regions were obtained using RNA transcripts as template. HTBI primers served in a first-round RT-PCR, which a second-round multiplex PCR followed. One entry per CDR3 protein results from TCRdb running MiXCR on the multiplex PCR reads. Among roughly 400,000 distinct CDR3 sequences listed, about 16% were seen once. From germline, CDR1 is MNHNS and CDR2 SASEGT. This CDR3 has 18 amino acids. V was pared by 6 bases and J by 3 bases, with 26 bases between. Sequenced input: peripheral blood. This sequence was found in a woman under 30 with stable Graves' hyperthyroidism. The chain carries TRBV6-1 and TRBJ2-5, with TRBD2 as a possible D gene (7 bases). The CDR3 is CASSHPDGGGARKETQYF. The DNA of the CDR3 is TGTGCCAGCAGCCACCCTGATGGGGGGGGGGCCCGAAAAGAGACCCAGTACTTC.